This entry is about one T cell receptor beta chain. The data are from a study of blood T cell repertoires in COVID-19. For the study at large: The analysed material was cDNA or gDNA that came from T cells, B-cell-depleted T cells, or PBMCs.

Sequencing was performed with immunoSEQ multiplex PCR; in TCRdb, only in-frame clones are kept and a portion is missing. The sample contains 150,000 to 200,000 clones, 84% of which appear only once. The clonotype originates from a man between 18 and 35 years old with active or convalescent COVID-19. Material: peripheral blood.

CDR3 region: CASSLGVGTGYYEQYF. The CDR3 bases are TGTGCCAGCAGCTTGGGGGTAGGGACAGGTTACTACGAGCAGTACTTC. The V and J genes are TRBV5-4 and TRBJ2-7; 8 bases are shared with TRBD1. After removal of 0 bases from V and 3 bases from J, the junction contained 8 bases not matched to a gene. Germline lookup yields CDR1 SGHNT and CDR2 YYREEE (reference sequence). This CDR3 spans 16 amino acids.